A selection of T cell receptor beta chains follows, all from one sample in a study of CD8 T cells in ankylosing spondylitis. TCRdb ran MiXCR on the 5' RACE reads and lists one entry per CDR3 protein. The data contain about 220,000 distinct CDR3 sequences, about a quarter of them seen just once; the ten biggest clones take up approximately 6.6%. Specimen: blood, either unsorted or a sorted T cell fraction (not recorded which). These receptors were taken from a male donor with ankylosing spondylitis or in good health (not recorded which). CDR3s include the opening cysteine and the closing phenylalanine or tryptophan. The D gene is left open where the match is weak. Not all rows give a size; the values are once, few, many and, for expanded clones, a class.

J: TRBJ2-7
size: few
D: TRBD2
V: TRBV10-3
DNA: TGTGCCATCTCCGAGGGACTAGCTTCTATCTACGAGCAGTACTTC
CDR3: CAISEGLASIYEQYF

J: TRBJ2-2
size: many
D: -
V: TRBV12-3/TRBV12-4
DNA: TGTGCCAGCAGACCAGACTCCCCCGGGGAGCTGTTTTTT
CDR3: CASRPDSPGELFF

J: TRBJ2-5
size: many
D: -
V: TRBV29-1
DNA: TGCAGCGTTGGACTAAACCGTGAGACCCAGTACTTC
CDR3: CSVGLNRETQYF

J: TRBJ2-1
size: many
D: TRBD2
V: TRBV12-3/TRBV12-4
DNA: TGTGCCAGCCATAAAGGGAGGGACTCTAAAGGGAATGAGCAGTTCTTC
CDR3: CASHKGRDSKGNEQFF

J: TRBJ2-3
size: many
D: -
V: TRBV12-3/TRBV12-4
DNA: TGTGCCAGCAGTTTTGGCGGCACAGATACGCAGTATTTT
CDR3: CASSFGGTDTQYF

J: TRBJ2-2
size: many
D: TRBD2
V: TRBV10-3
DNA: TGTGCCATCAGTGAGGGGCGGGGGATGAACACCGGGGAGCTGTTTTTT
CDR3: CAISEGRGMNTGELFF

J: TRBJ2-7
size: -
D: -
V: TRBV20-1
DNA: TGCAGTGCTCCGTCCGGCAGCTCGAGCTCCTACGAGCAGTACTTC
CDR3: CSAPSGSSSSYEQYF

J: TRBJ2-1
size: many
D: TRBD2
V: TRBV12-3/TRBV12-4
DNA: TGTGCCAGCAGTTTCCCCCTTAGCGGGAGGACGAGTAATGAGCAGTTCTTC
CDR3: CASSFPLSGRTSNEQFF

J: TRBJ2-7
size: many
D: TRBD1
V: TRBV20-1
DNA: TGCAGTGCTAAGAGACAGGGCACCTACGAGCAGTACTTC
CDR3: CSAKRQGTYEQYF

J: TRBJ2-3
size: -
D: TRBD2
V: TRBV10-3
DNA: TGTGCCATCAGTGACGCACTAGCGGGACCCACAGATACGCAGTATTTT
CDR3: CAISDALAGPTDTQYF

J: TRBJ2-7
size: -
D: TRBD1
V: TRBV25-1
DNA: TGTGCCAGCAGTGCGGGACAGGGGGCCTACGAGCAGTACTTC
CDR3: CASSAGQGAYEQYF

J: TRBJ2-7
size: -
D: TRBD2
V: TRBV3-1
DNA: TGTGCCAGCAGCCAAGTTACTAGCGGATCCTACGAGCAGTACTTC
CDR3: CASSQVTSGSYEQYF

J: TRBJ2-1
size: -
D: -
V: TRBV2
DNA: TGTGCCAGCAGTGACTTGATCAGAAACAATGAGCAGTTCTTC
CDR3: CASSDLIRNNEQFF

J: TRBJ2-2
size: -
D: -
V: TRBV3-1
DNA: TGTGCCAGCAGCCAAGTCAGCTCCGGGGAGCTGTTTTTT
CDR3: CASSQVSSGELFF